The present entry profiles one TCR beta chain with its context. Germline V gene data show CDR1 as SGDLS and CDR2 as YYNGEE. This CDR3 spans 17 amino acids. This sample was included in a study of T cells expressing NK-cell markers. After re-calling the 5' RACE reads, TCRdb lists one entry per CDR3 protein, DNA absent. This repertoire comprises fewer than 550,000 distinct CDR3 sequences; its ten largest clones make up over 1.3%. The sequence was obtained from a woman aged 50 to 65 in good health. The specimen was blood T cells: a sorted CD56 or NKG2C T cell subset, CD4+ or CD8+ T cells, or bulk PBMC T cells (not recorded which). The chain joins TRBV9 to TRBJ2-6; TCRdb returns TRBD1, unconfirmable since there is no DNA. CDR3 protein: CASSVDPTGAGANVLTF.